There are many counts of the clone carrying this T cell receptor beta chain. Its antigen is not identified. The data originate from a study of T cells in Graves' hyperthyroidism and ophthalmopathy. The study's findings and limits: Appearing also in blood were most of the thyroid clonotypes expanded above 0.001.

Each person with ophthalmopathy scored at least 3 on the Clinical Activity Score, reached NOSPECS grade 4 or higher, and had been ill under 3 months. Diagnoses were established using clinical symptoms, serum thyroxine and TRAb, thyroid ultrasound and orbital computed tomography. CDR3 length: 9 amino acids. Germline lookup yields CDR1 SGDLS and CDR2 YYNGEE. Trimming left V 6 bases short and J 7 bases short, with 4 bases between. TCR beta CDR3 regions were amplified from RNA transcripts. HTBI primers were used for first-round RT-PCR of the TCR CDR3. TCRdb fed the multiplex PCR reads into MiXCR, producing one record per CDR3 protein. This sample yields almost 250,000 distinct CDR3 sequences, of which roughly 22% are seen a single time; 30% to 40% belongs to the top ten.

The chain links TRBV9 to TRBJ1-1; D gene unclear. The sample comprised blood. This receptor was taken from a woman in her forties with Graves' ophthalmopathy. CDR3 in amino acids: CASTSEAFF. CDR3 sequence (DNA): TGTGCCAGCACTAGTGAAGCTTTCTTT.